The 15 T cell receptor beta chains presented below share a single source sample, sequenced in a study of T cell responses to AZD1222 COVID-19 vaccine. Only in-frame clones appear in the TCRdb table, and some are missing; sequencing was by immunoSEQ multiplex PCR. The sample records around 100,000 clones, less than 90% being singletons. Sequences were derived from peripheral blood, sampled on day 0 of AZD1222 vaccination. Source of these receptors: an adult in good health.

This clone has a handful of counts. The chain uses TRBV18 and TRBJ2-7; D remains unclear. The CDR3 covers 12 residues. The V end lost 3 bases, the J end lost 2 bases, and 5 bases lay between the germline ends. Germline lookup yields CDR1 KGHSH and CDR2 LQKENI. The CDR3 DNA reads TGTGCCAGCTCACCCCCCACCTACGAGCAGTACTTC. Its translation: CASSPPTYEQYF.

This clone was seen only once. This chain uses TRBV25-1 with TRBJ1-6; weak D call: TRBD1 (6 bases). Trimming took 3 bases from V and 7 from J, leaving 16 bases between them. The CDR3 is 16 amino acids. CDR1 is MGHDK, CDR2 SYGVNS, per germline. CDR3 DNA: TGTGCCAGCAGTGATACCACTACAGGGATGAATTCACCCCTCCACTTT. Protein sequence: CASSDTTTGMNSPLHF.

The chain uses TRBV12-3 or TRBV12-4 and TRBJ1-5; D uncertain. Trimming took off 5 bases at V and 11 bases at J, with 10 bases between the two ends. CDR3 size: 11 residues. Here the CDR3 reads CASSPGGTQHF. DNA for the CDR3: TGTGCCAGCAGTCCAGGAGGAACCCAGCATTTT.

The CDR3 region has the DNA TGTGCCAGCAGCCCGAGGACAGAAATGAACACTGAAGCTTTCTTT. Translated, it gives CASSPRTEMNTEAFF. The chain links TRBV11-3 to TRBJ1-1; D possibly corresponds to TRBD1 (6 bases). Trimming shortened V by 5 bases and J by 0 bases, and 13 bases separated the two germline ends. The CDR3 totals 15 residues. Germline values: CDR1 SGHNT, CDR2 YENEEA.

Concerning this clone: An end of the junction differs from the germline gene, which may be a read error. V is TRBV6-1 and J is TRBJ2-5, with a weak D call TRBD2 (7 bases). The CDR3 is 14 amino acids. From germline, CDR1 is MNHNS and CDR2 SASEGT. In nucleotides, the CDR3 is TGTGCCAGCTGTGAAGGGGGGGCCGGGGAGACCCAGTACTTC. Residues: CASCEGGAGETQYF.

The chain joins TRBV24-1 to TRBJ2-2; perhaps D is TRBD1 or TRBD2 (6 bases each). This CDR3 has 13 residues. V lost 7 bases, J lost 3 bases, and 8 bases lay in between. Germline values: CDR1 KGHDR, CDR2 SFDVKD. The CDR3 DNA is TGTGCCACCAGGGGGGGCTACACCGGGGAGCTGTTTTTT. This encodes CATRGGYTGELFF.

V usage is TRBV5-6 and J usage is TRBJ2-1; 9 nucleotides match TRBD1. The CDR3 consists of 16 residues. Germline V gene lookup returns CDR1 SGHDT and CDR2 YYEEEE. V dropped 4 bases and J dropped 2; count of bases not matched to a gene: 7. CDR3 sequence (DNA): TGTGCCAGCAGCGGGACAGGGATATCCCCCTACAATGAGCAGTTCTTC. Translating gives CASSGTGISPYNEQFF.

In this sample, this clone turned up a few times. J is TRBJ2-2 and V is TRBV7-6; D possibly corresponds to TRBD2 (5 bases). The CDR3 runs 14 residues. Germline values: CDR1 SGHVS, CDR2 FNYEAQ. Trimming stripped 5 bases from V and 4 bases from J, with 11 bases between. In DNA form, the CDR3 reads TGTGCCAGCAGCCCTCAGCGGACCACCGGGGAGCTGTTTTTT. Protein: CASSPQRTTGELFF.

The chain has TRBV28 and TRBJ2-7; possible D gene TRBD1, 6 bases. The CDR3 is 14 amino acids. Germline V gene lookup returns CDR1 MDHEN and CDR2 SYDVKM. Trimming stripped 6 bases from V and 2 bases from J, with 14 bases between. The DNA of the CDR3 is TGTGCCAGCAGACCCGGACAGACAACCTACGAGCAGTACTTC. As protein: CASRPGQTTYEQYF. The full variable domain, rest sourced from reference TRBV28 and TRBJ2-7, is DVKVTQSSRYLVKRTGEKVFLECVQDMDHENMFWYRQDPGLGLRLIYFSYDVKMKEKGDIPEGYSVSREKKERFSLILESASTNQTSMYLCASRPGQTTYEQYFGPGTRLTVT.

This rearrangement joins TRBV6-2 or TRBV6-3 to TRBJ2-7; D remains ambiguous. The CDR3 sequence is 13 residues long. CDR1 is MNHEY, CDR2 SVGEGT, per germline. The germline V and J ends were trimmed by 8 bases and 5 bases, with 16 bases remaining between them. DNA for the CDR3: TGTGCCAGCTGCCAACTGGTCGAGCACGAGCAGTACTTC. It specifies CASCQLVEHEQYF.

The chain combines TRBV19 with TRBJ2-7; no definite D call. CDR3 length equals 13 residues. CDR1 LNHDA and CDR2 SQIVND come from the germline V gene (reference sequence). V lost 1 base to trimming and J lost 4 bases, with 8 bases between them. The chain's CDR3 is CASSIVGMYEQYF. The DNA for the CDR3 is TGTGCCAGTAGTATAGTGGGCATGTACGAGCAGTACTTC.

The chain carries TRBV2 and TRBJ2-7; 8 nucleotides align to TRBD1. This CDR3 has 15 residues. J gave up 6 bases and V 0 bases, and 7 bases lay outside the gene matches. Germline CDR1 and CDR2: SNHLY and FYNNEI. CDR3 residues: CASSEARQGAGEQYF. Written as DNA, the CDR3 is TGTGCCAGCAGTGAAGCGCGGCAGGGGGCGGGCGAGCAGTACTTC.

This clone has just one count. V and J are TRBV28 and TRBJ2-7; D call uncertain. Trimming left V 8 bases short and J 0 bases short, with 11 bases between. CDR1 MDHEN and CDR2 SYDVKM come from the germline V gene. The CDR3 is 13 residues long. CDR3 loop: CASHSRPSYEQYF. The DNA for the CDR3 is TGTGCCAGCCATTCAAGGCCCTCCTACGAGCAGTACTTC.

The chain combines TRBV5-1 with TRBJ2-7, with TRBD2 as a possible D gene (5 bases). Trimming took off 0 bases at V and 2 bases at J, with 12 bases between the two ends. CDR1 and CDR2 from the germline V gene are SGHRS and YFSETQ. The CDR3 has 15 amino acids. CDR3 residues: CASSLDLFGTYEQYF. The CDR3 DNA sequence: TGCGCCAGCAGCTTGGACCTATTCGGGACCTACGAGCAGTACTTC. Full variable domain (missing parts from reference TRBV5-1 and TRBJ2-7): KAGVTQTPRYLIKTRGQQVTLSCSPISGHRSVSWYQQTPGQGLQFLFEYFSETQRNKGNFPGRFSGRQFSNSRSEMNVSTLELGDSALYLCASSLDLFGTYEQYFGPGTRLTVT.

The V gene is TRBV7-9, the J gene TRBJ2-7, with 14 bases matching TRBD2. V lost 4 bases and J lost 0; bases outside the gene matches: 5. The CDR3 totals 17 residues. Germline lookup yields CDR1 SEHNR and CDR2 FQNEAQ (reference sequence). The CDR3 region is CASSSGTSGSSSYEQYF. CDR3 DNA: TGTGCCAGCAGCTCCGGGACTAGCGGGAGTTCCTCCTACGAGCAGTACTTC.